Below are 22 T cell receptor beta chains sequenced from a single sample in a study of T cells expressing NK-cell markers. TCRdb re-analyzed the 5' RACE reads; it lists each CDR3 protein once, without DNA. The sample's table shows 250,000 or so distinct CDR3 sequences. The sequencing sample was made of blood T cells: a sorted CD56 or NKG2C T cell subset, CD4+ or CD8+ T cells, or bulk PBMC T cells (not recorded which). The source is a woman between 18 and 70 years old in good health.

This rearrangement joins TRBV7-9 to TRBJ2-1; with no DNA, the TCRdb D assignment of TRBD2 cannot be verified. Germline-derived CDR1 and CDR2 are SEHNR and FQNEAQ (reference sequence). The CDR3 is 14 amino acids. The CDR3 loop is CASSPWEGVSEQFF.

The V call is TRBV12-3 or TRBV12-4, the J call TRBJ2-7; TCRdb names TRBD2, which stays unverified in the absence of DNA. The CDR3 runs to 13 residues. The CDR3 loop is CASSFGEAYEQYF.

The V call is TRBV20-1, the J call TRBJ2-1; TCRdb picks TRBD1, but there is no DNA to check that call. Germline assignment: CDR1 DFQATT and CDR2 SNEGSKA (reference sequence). The CDR3 length is 12 residues. The CDR3 protein is CSAGVGYNEQFF.

The V call is TRBV5-1, the J call TRBJ2-3; TCRdb's D gene call, TRBD2, goes unchecked for lack of DNA. This CDR3 contains 16 residues. Germline CDR1 is SGHRS and CDR2 is YFSETQ. The CDR3 sequence: CASTRTSGGGADTQYF.

V usage is TRBV9 and J usage is TRBJ2-1. The CDR3 sequence is 14 residues long. Germline CDR1 is SGDLS and CDR2 is YYNGEE. CDR3 sequence reads: CASTVGGTYNEQFF. Full variable domain (rest looked up from reference TRBV9 and TRBJ2-1): DSGVTQTPKHLITATGQRVTLRCSPRSGDLSVYWYQQSLDQGLQFLIQYYNGEERAKGNILERFSAQQFPDLHSELNLSSLELGDSALYFCASTVGGTYNEQFFGPGTRLTVL.

V gene TRBV5-5 combines with J gene TRBJ2-5. There are 16 residues in the CDR3. Germline lookup yields CDR1 SGHKS and CDR2 YYEKEE (reference sequence). CDR3: CASSLVRLGWSETQYF.

The chain combines TRBV20-1 with TRBJ2-7. This CDR3 comprises 13 residues. CDR1 and CDR2 from the germline V gene are DFQATT and SNEGSKA (reference sequence). CDR3: CSARLGSSYEQYF.

The chain employs TRBV11-2 and TRBJ1-1. Germline assignment: CDR1 SGHAT and CDR2 FQNNGV. This CDR3 has 15 residues. The chain's CDR3 is CASSFQELLNTEAFF.

This chain connects TRBV10-3 to TRBJ2-3; TCRdb gives TRBD2 as the D gene, but with no DNA this cannot be confirmed. The length of the CDR3 is 16 residues. Germline-derived CDR1 and CDR2 are ENHRY and SYGVKD. The CDR3 region is CAISESSSGGKDTQYF.

This sequence joins TRBV6-2 or TRBV6-3 and TRBJ2-5; lacking DNA, the TRBD2 call made by TCRdb goes unchecked. This CDR3 has 16 residues. In germline, CDR1 is MNHEY, CDR2 SVGEGT. The CDR3 reads CASSYNLAGPQETQYF.

The J gene is TRBJ2-1, the V gene TRBV24-1; with no DNA, the TCRdb D assignment of TRBD2 cannot be verified. Germline loops: CDR1 KGHDR, CDR2 SFDVKD. The CDR3 consists of 14 residues. This CDR3 reads CATSDGRAVLEQFF.

The CDR3 sequence: CASSAPGQGKLFF. The chain recombines TRBV7-3 with TRBJ1-4; TCRdb names TRBD1, which stays unverified in the absence of DNA. The germline CDR1 and CDR2 sequences are SGHTA and FQGTGA. The CDR3 length is 13 residues. Full variable domain (remainder filled in from reference TRBV7-3 and TRBJ1-4): GAGVSQTPSNKVTEKGKYVELRCDPISGHTALYWYRQSLGQGPEFLIYFQGTGAADDSGLPNDRFFAVRPEGSVSTLKIQRTERGDSAVYLCASSAPGQGKLFFGSGTQLSVL.

V is TRBV6-4 and J is TRBJ2-1; the D gene TCRdb calls, TRBD2, cannot be checked with no DNA. CDR3 length: 14 residues. Per the germline V gene, CDR1 is MRHNA and CDR2 is SNTAGT. Here the CDR3 reads CASSASGRPNEQFF.

The chain couples TRBV29-1 to TRBJ2-5; TCRdb lists TRBD1, though no DNA is available to test this call. The length of the CDR3 is 13 residues. From germline, CDR1 is SQVTM and CDR2 ANQGSEA. The CDR3 loop reads CSVIQGGVETQYF.

This sequence joins TRBV20-1 and TRBJ1-3; TCRdb selects TRBD1, and the lack of DNA leaves this call unchecked. The germline CDR1 and CDR2 sequences are DFQATT and SNEGSKA (reference sequence). The CDR3 sequence is 12 residues long. This CDR3 is CSAPRTVDTIYF.

CDR3 protein: CSARVPPYSMNTEAFF. The chain is built from TRBV20-1 and TRBJ1-1; TCRdb lists TRBD1, though no DNA is available to test this call. Germline CDR1 and CDR2: DFQATT and SNEGSKA (reference sequence). This CDR3 comprises 16 residues.

CDR3 region: CASSFGGKNQPQHF. The J gene is TRBJ1-5, the V gene TRBV12-3 or TRBV12-4; TCRdb proposes TRBD1, but this gene call is untestable without DNA. CDR3 length: 14 amino acids.

The V and J genes are TRBV5-1 and TRBJ2-7; TCRdb's D call, TRBD1, is unchecked because there is no DNA. CDR1 and CDR2 (germline): SGHRS, YFSETQ. The CDR3 covers 12 residues. This CDR3 reads CASSWEGYELYF.

V usage is TRBV7-9 and J usage is TRBJ1-4. Germline assignment: CDR1 SEHNR and CDR2 FQNEAQ (reference sequence). The CDR3 spans 14 residues. CDR3 sequence: CASSLGGIREKLFF.

The rearrangement uses TRBV5-1 and TRBJ2-1; TCRdb's D call, TRBD1, is unchecked because there is no DNA. The CDR3 covers 14 residues. Looked up from germline, CDR1 is SGHRS and CDR2 is YFSETQ. CDR3 residues: CASSLVPGADEQFF.

The V and J genes are TRBV3-1 and TRBJ2-5; TCRdb's assignment of TRBD2 cannot be checked, as there is no DNA. The CDR3 runs 13 residues. Germline V gene data show CDR1 as LGHDT and CDR2 as YNNKEL (reference sequence). CDR3: CASRYRASQSQYF.

This chain links TRBV20-1 with TRBJ2-1; TCRdb designates TRBD2, a call that cannot be tested without DNA. Germline CDR1 reads DFQATT; CDR2 reads SNEGSKA (reference sequence). The CDR3 length is 15 residues. The CDR3 reads CSASPGTSRLNEQFF.